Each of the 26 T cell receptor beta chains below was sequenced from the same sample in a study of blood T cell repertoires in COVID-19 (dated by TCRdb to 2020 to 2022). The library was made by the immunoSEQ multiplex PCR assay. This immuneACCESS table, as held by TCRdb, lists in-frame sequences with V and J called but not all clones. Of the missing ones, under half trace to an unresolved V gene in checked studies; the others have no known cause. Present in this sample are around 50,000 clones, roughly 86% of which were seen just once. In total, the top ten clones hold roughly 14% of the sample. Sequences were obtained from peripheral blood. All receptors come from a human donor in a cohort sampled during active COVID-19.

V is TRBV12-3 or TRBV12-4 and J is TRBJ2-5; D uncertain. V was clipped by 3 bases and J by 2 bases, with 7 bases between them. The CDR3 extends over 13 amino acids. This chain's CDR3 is CASSFVHQETQYF. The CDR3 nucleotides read TGTGCCAGCAGTTTTGTTCATCAAGAGACCCAGTACTTC.

The CDR3 region is CASSTATPYNEQFF. The CDR3 DNA reads as TGTGCCAGCAGTACAGCTACCCCCTACAATGAGCAGTTCTTC. The chain is built from TRBV6-2 or TRBV6-3 and TRBJ2-1; no firm D call. This CDR3 is 14 amino acids long. Germline V gives CDR1 MNHEY, CDR2 SVGEGT. The ends were cut back, 5 bases at V and 2 bases at J, with 10 bases in the middle.

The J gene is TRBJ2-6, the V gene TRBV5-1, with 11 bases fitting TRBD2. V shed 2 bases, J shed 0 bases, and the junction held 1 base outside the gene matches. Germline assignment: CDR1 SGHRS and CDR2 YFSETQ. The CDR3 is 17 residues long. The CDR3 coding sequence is TGCGCCAGCAGCTTCGGACTAGCGGGCTCTGGGGCCAACGTCCTGACTTTC. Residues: CASSFGLAGSGANVLTF.

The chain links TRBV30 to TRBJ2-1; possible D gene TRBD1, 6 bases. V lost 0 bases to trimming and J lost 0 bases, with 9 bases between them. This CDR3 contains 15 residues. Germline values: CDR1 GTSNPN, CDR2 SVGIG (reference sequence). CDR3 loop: CAWSVLDSSYNEQFF. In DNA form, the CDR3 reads TGTGCCTGGAGTGTACTGGACAGCTCCTACAATGAGCAGTTCTTC.

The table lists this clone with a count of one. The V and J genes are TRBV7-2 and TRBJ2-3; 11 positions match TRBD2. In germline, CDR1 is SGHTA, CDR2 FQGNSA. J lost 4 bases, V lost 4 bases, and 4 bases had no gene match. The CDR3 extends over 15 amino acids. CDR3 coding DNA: TGTGCCAGCAGCTCTAGCGGGGGGCATGCAGATACGCAGTATTTT. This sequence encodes CASSSSGGHADTQYF.

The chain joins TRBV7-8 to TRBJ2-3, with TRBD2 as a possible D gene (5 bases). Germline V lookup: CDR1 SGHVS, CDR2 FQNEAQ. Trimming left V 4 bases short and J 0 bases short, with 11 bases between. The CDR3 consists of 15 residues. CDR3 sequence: CASSSPTSSTDTQYF. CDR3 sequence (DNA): TGTGCCAGCAGCTCCCCTACTAGTAGCACAGATACGCAGTATTTT.

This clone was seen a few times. The CDR3 DNA follows: TGTGCCAGCAGCCTGGGGACAGGGGGCTCCTACGAGCAGTACTTC. The encoded protein is CASSLGTGGSYEQYF. This sequence joins TRBV7-6 and TRBJ2-7, with 11 bases lining up with TRBD1. With 5 bases clipped from V and 0 bases from J, the junction kept 3 bases outside the gene matches. CDR3 length equals 15 residues. The germline gives CDR1 SGHVS, CDR2 FNYEAQ.

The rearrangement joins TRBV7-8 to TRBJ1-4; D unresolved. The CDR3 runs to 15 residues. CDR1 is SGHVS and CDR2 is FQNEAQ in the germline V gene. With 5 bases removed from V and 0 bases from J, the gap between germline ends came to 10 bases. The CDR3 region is CASSIRITTNEKLFF. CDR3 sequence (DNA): TGTGCCAGCAGCATCAGGATCACAACTAATGAAAAACTGTTTTTT.

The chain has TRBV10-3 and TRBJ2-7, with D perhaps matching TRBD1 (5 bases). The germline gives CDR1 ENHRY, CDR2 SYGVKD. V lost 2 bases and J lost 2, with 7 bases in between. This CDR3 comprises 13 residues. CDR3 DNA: TGTGCCATCAGTGAGGGGGCGGCCTACGAGCAGTACTTC. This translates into CAISEGAAYEQYF.

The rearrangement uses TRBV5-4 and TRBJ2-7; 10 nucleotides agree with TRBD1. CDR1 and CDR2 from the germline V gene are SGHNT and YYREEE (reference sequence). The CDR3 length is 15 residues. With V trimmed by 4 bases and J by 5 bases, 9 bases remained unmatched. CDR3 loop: CASSPRQGAIHEQYF. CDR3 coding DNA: TGTGCCAGCAGCCCTAGACAGGGGGCTATCCACGAGCAGTACTTC. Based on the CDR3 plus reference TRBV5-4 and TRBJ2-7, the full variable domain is ETGVTQSPTHLIKTRGQQVTLRCSSQSGHNTVSWYQQALGQGPQFIFQYYREEENGRGNFPPRFSGLQFPNYSSELNVNALELDDSALYLCASSPRQGAIHEQYFGPGTRLTVT.

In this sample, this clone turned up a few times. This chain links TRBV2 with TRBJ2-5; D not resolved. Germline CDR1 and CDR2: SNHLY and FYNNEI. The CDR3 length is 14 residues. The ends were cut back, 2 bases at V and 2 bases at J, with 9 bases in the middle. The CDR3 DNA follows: TGTGCCAGCAGTGAACTACTATCACAAGAGACCCAGTACTTC. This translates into CASSELLSQETQYF.

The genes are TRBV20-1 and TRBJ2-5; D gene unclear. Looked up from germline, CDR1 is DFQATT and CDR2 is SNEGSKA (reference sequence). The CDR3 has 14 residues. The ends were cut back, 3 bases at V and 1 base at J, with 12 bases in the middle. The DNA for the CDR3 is TGCAGTGCTAGTGCGGCGGTGCCCCAAGAGACCCAGTACTTC. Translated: CSASAAVPQETQYF.

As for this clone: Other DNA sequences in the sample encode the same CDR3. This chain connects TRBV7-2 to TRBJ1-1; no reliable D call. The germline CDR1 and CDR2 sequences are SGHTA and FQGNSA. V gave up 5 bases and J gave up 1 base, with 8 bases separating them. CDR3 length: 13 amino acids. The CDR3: CASSLTENTEAFF. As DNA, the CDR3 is TGTGCCAGCAGCCTTACAGAGAACACTGAAGCTTTCTTT.

The CDR3 is CATSGTGTATDTQYF. CDR3 bases: TGTGCCACCAGTGGAACCGGAACAGCCACAGATACGCAGTATTTT. This chain uses TRBV24-1 with TRBJ2-3; the D is unclear. V was cut by 5 bases and J by 2 bases, with 13 bases left in between. Germline V gene data show CDR1 as KGHDR and CDR2 as SFDVKD. The CDR3 length is 15 residues.

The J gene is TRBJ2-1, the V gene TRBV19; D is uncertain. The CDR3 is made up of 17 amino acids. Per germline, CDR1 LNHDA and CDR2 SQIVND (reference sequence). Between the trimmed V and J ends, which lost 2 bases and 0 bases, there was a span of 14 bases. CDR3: CASSISRGSSSYNEQFF. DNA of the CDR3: TGTGCCAGTAGTATATCTCGCGGAAGTAGCTCCTACAATGAGCAGTTCTTC.

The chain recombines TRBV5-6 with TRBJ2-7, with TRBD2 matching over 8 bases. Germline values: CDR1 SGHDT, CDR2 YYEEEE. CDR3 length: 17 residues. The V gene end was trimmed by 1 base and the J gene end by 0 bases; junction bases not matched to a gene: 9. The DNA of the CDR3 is TGTGCCAGCAGCTTGAGACCTAGCGGGCGGAACTCCTACGAGCAGTACTTC. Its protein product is CASSLRPSGRNSYEQYF.

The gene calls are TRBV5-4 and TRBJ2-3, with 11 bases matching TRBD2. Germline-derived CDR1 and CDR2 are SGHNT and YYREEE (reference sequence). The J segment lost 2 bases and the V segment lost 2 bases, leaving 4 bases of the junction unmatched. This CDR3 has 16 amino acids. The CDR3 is CASSFRTSGLTDTQYF. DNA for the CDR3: TGTGCCAGCAGCTTCCGGACTAGCGGGCTCACAGATACGCAGTATTTT.

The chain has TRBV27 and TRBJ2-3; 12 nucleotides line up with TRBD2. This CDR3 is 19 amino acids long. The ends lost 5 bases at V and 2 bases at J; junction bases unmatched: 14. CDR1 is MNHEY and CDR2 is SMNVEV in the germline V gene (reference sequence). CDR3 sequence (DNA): TGTGCCAGCAGTCTAGGTTCCTCTCTAGCGGGGGGGCTCACAGATACGCAGTATTTT. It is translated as CASSLGSSLAGGLTDTQYF.

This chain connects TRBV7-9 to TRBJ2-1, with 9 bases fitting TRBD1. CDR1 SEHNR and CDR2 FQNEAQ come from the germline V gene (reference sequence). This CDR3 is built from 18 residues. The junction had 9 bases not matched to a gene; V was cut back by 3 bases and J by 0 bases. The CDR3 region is CASSLDRGGGLSYNEQFF. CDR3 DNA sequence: TGTGCCAGCAGCTTGGACAGGGGTGGCGGACTCTCCTACAATGAGCAGTTCTTC.

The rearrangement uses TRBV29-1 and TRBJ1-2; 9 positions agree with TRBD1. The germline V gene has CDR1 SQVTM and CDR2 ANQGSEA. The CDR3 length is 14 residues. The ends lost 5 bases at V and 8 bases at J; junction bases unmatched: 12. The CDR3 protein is CSVPSYRGLDGYTF. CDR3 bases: TGCAGCGTTCCGAGCTACAGGGGGCTGGACGGCTACACCTTC.

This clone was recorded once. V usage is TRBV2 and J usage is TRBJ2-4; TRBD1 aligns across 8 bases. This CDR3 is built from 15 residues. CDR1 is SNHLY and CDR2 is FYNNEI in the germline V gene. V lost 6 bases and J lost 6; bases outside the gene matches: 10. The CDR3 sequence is CASSAGGTGRNIQYF. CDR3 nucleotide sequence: TGTGCCAGCAGCGCCGGTGGGACAGGAAGAAACATTCAGTACTTC.

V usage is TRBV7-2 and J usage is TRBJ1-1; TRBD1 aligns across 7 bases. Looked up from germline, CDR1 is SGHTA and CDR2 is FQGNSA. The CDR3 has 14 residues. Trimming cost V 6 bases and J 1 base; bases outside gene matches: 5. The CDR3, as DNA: TGTGCCAGCAGTGGGGGACAGACGAACACTGAAGCTTTCTTT. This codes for CASSGGQTNTEAFF.

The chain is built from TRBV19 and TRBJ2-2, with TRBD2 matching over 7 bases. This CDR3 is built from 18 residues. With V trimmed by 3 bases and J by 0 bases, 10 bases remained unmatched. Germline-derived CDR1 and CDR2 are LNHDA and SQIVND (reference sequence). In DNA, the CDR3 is TGTGCCAGTAGTATGGGGCTAGGGCGGGGGTCGAACACCGGGGAGCTGTTTTTT. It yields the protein CASSMGLGRGSNTGELFF.

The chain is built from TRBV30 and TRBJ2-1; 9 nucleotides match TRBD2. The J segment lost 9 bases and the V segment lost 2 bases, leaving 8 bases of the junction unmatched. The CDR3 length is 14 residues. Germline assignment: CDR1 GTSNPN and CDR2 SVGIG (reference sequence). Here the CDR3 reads CAWSKILAGSEQFF. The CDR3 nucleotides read TGTGCCTGGAGTAAAATCCTAGCGGGGTCTGAGCAGTTCTTC.

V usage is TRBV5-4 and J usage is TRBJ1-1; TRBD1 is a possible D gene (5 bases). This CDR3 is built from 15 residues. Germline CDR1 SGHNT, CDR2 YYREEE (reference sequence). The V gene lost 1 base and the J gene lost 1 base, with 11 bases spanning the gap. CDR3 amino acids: CASSLSAGRNTEAFF. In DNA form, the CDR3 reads TGTGCCAGCAGCTTGTCGGCAGGGCGGAACACTGAAGCTTTCTTT.

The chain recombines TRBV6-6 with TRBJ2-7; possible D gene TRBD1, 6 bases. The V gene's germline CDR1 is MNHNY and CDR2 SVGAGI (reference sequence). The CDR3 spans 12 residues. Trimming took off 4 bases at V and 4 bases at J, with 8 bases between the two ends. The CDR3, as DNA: TGTGCCAGCAGTTTTACAGGGTACGAGCAGTACTTC. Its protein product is CASSFTGYEQYF.